The 17 T cell receptor beta chains given below trace back to one sample, sequenced in a study of shared clonotypes between healthy human individuals. Profiling relied on immunoSEQ multiplex PCR, and the TCRdb table lists in-frame clones only, not all of them. This sample has 2 million to 2.5 million clones; 93% occur once, and the top ten carry 0.39%. Sequenced: naive CD4+ T cells from PBMCs. Subset defined: CD45RA+ positively selected. The receptors here all came from a man between 18 and 35 years old in good health. Some clones in this sample may be carry-over from other donors' samples.

This clone was observed once. This chain uses TRBV11-2 with TRBJ1-1; TRBD1 matches 8 bases. Per the germline V gene, CDR1 is SGHAT and CDR2 is FQNNGV. The CDR3 has 17 residues. V dropped 4 bases and J dropped 4; count of bases not matched to a gene: 14. CDR3 in DNA: TGTGCCAGCAGCTCCGCCCGACAGGGGAGACGCGGCACTGAAGCTTTCTTT. This encodes CASSSARQGRRGTEAFF.

This clone has only one observation. The chain joins TRBV7-9 to TRBJ2-5; D ambiguous. Between the trimmed V and J ends, which lost 2 bases and 1 base, there was a span of 8 bases. The CDR3 is 14 residues long. The germline gives CDR1 SEHNR, CDR2 FQNEAQ (reference sequence). CDR3 amino acids: CASSLTQLQETQYF. For the CDR3, the DNA is TGTGCCAGCAGCTTAACTCAACTCCAAGAGACCCAGTACTTC.

The chain employs TRBV11-3 and TRBJ2-3; 16 bases map to TRBD2. V trimming: 4 bases; J trimming: 8 bases; junction bases outside the gene matches: 6. This CDR3 spans 16 amino acids. The germline V gene encodes CDR1 SGHNT and CDR2 YENEEA. Written as DNA, the CDR3 is TGTGCCAGCAGCTCCGGGACTAGCGGGAGGGCGGGTACGCAGTATTTT. Translating gives CASSSGTSGRAGTQYF.

The rearrangement uses TRBV5-1 and TRBJ2-3, with D unclear. The ends were cut back, 7 bases at V and 4 bases at J, with 16 bases in the middle. The CDR3 covers 14 residues. The germline gives CDR1 SGHRS, CDR2 YFSETQ. The CDR3 region has the DNA TGCGCCAGCCGCCTTGACCGTTCTTCAGATACGCAGTATTTT. Encoded protein: CASRLDRSSDTQYF.

The genes are TRBV5-4 and TRBJ2-4; TRBD2 aligns across 14 bases. V shed 3 bases and J 1 base; nucleotides not matched to a gene: 6. This CDR3 region has 18 residues. Germline-derived CDR1 and CDR2 are SGHNT and YYREEE (reference sequence). The CDR3 sequence is CASSSRTSGRMAKNIQYF. CDR3 nucleotide sequence: TGTGCCAGCAGCTCCCGGACTAGCGGGAGGATGGCCAAAAACATTCAGTACTTC.

The V gene is TRBV28, the J gene TRBJ2-7; 7 bases line up with TRBD1. The J segment lost 2 bases and the V segment lost 7 bases, leaving 2 bases of the junction unmatched. The CDR3 is 12 residues long. Germline V gene sequence: CDR1 MDHEN, CDR2 SYDVKM. CDR3 in amino acids: CASKGAPYEQYF. The CDR3 coding sequence is TGTGCCAGCAAGGGGGCCCCCTACGAGCAGTACTTC.

V and J are TRBV27 and TRBJ2-1, with 7 bases matching TRBD1. The germline V gene encodes CDR1 MNHEY and CDR2 SMNVEV (reference sequence). V gave up 5 bases and J gave up 5 bases; unmatched junction bases: 12. CDR3 length equals 16 residues. CDR3 bases: TGTGCCAGCAGTCCGTACCGGGACAGCGGAAACAATGAGCAGTTCTTC. This translates into CASSPYRDSGNNEQFF.

CDR3 nucleotide sequence: TGTGCCAGCTCACCACGACCCAGGGTGGCCGGGGAGCTGTTTTTT. Amino acid sequence: CASSPRPRVAGELFF. The gene calls are TRBV18 and TRBJ2-2; D possibly corresponds to TRBD1 (5 bases). This CDR3 has 15 amino acids. V was shortened by 1 base and J by 6 bases, with 12 bases between the two germline ends. Germline CDR1 KGHSH, CDR2 LQKENI.

The V and J genes are TRBV6-5 and TRBJ2-1; a possible D gene is TRBD1 (5 bases). CDR1 is MNHEY and CDR2 is SVGAGI in the germline V gene. CDR3 length: 15 residues. Trimming pared 2 bases from V and 7 bases from J, leaving 15 bases between. The CDR3 coding sequence is TGTGCCAGCAGTTACAGCGACAGAATAGGGAATGAGCAGTTCTTC. This gives the protein CASSYSDRIGNEQFF.

The chain has TRBV2 and TRBJ2-7, with 7 positions matching TRBD1. CDR1 SNHLY and CDR2 FYNNEI come from the germline V gene. Losses at the gene ends were 5 bases for V and 10 bases for J; bases not matched to a gene: 14. CDR3 length: 14 amino acids. CDR3 protein: CASSPDRASSPQYF. The CDR3 DNA reads TGTGCCAGCAGTCCTGACAGGGCGTCTAGTCCCCAGTACTTC. Drawing the rest from reference TRBV2 and TRBJ2-7, the complete variable domain is EPEVTQTPSHQVTQMGQEVILRCVPISNHLYFYWYRQILGQKVEFLVSFYNNEISEKSEIFDDQFSVERPDGSNFTLKIRSTKLEDSAMYFCASSPDRASSPQYFGPGTRLTVT.

The chain joins TRBV5-1 to TRBJ1-1; TRBD1 might be the D (5 bases). The ends were cut back, 4 bases at V and 4 bases at J, with 17 bases in the middle. CDR1 is SGHRS and CDR2 is YFSETQ in the germline V gene. CDR3 size: 15 residues. CDR3 sequence: CASSPRPGWGTEAFF. CDR3 nucleotides: TGCGCCAGCAGCCCCAGACCAGGGTGGGGCACTGAAGCTTTCTTT.

Comment on this clone: Distinct nucleotide sequences in the sample also encode this CDR3. The chain carries TRBV28 and TRBJ2-7; a weak D match, TRBD1 (5 bases). This CDR3 region has 12 residues. From germline, CDR1 is MDHEN and CDR2 SYDVKM. V was pared by 6 bases and J by 5 bases, with 11 bases between. The CDR3 sequence: CASSQGSHEQYF. DNA for the CDR3: TGTGCCAGCAGCCAGGGTTCGCACGAGCAGTACTTC.

V and J are TRBV28 and TRBJ1-1; 7 nucleotides agree with TRBD1. Germline values: CDR1 MDHEN, CDR2 SYDVKM. The J segment lost 6 bases and the V segment lost 4 bases, leaving 17 bases of the junction unmatched. The CDR3 covers 17 residues. The CDR3 DNA follows: TGTGCCAGCAGTTCATCGGACAGGTACCCCTTAGCGGCTGAAGCTTTCTTT. This translates into CASSSSDRYPLAAEAFF.

The V and J genes are TRBV19 and TRBJ2-7, with TRBD2 as a possible D gene (6 bases). The CDR3 extends over 15 amino acids. Germline assignment: CDR1 LNHDA and CDR2 SQIVND (reference sequence). The V end was cut by 3 bases, the J end by 0 bases, with 12 bases between. CDR3 loop: CASSIWGDSSYEQYF. CDR3 nucleotide sequence: TGTGCCAGTAGTATTTGGGGGGACTCCTCCTACGAGCAGTACTTC.

V usage is TRBV6-1 and J usage is TRBJ2-7; 9 nucleotides match TRBD2. This CDR3 has 15 amino acids. V trimming: 3 bases; J trimming: 5 bases; junction bases outside the gene matches: 8. CDR1 is MNHNS and CDR2 is SASEGT in the germline V gene. The CDR3 DNA reads TGTGCCAGCAGTGACCAACCGGGACTAGCTCACGAGCAGTACTTC. It specifies CASSDQPGLAHEQYF.

On this clone: Other DNA sequences of this sample code for an identical CDR3. J is TRBJ2-3 and V is TRBV28; 8 nucleotides match TRBD2. Trimming at V came to 6 bases and at J to 0 bases, leaving 2 bases not matched to a gene. Germline V CDR1 and CDR2: MDHEN, SYDVKM. This CDR3 is built from 14 residues. Here the CDR3 reads CASRTGGSTDTQYF. Written as DNA, the CDR3 is TGTGCCAGCAGAACGGGGGGGAGCACAGATACGCAGTATTTT.

The DNA of the CDR3 is TGCGCCAGCAGCTGGGACAGCCTCTACACTGAAGCTTTCTTT. It codes for CASSWDSLYTEAFF. The chain recombines TRBV5-1 with TRBJ1-1, with 7 positions matching TRBD1. Trimming removed 3 bases from V and 3 bases from J; junction bases left unmatched: 5. CDR1 and CDR2 from the germline V gene are SGHRS and YFSETQ. The CDR3 covers 14 residues.